Each of the 19 T cell receptor beta chains below was sequenced from the same sample in a study of post-analysis software for immune sequencing data. Which antigens these TCRs recognize remains unknown. Prepared TCR beta cDNA libraries contained unique molecular identifiers. TCRdb re-called the PCR reads through MiXCR, storing one row per CDR3 protein. Among roughly 730,000 distinct CDR3 sequences listed, about 32% were seen once. Study-level findings and limits: Patients showed TRBV5-6, TRBV5-1 and TRBV20-1 among five TRBV segments more frequent than in controls.

Sequencing input: blood. The receptor set was obtained from a girl under 18 with multiple sclerosis.

This clonotype has only a few counts. The chain is built from TRBV12-3 or TRBV12-4 and TRBJ2-5, with 8 bases identical to TRBD1. With V trimmed by 6 bases and J by 3 bases, 12 bases remained unmatched. CDR3 length equals 16 residues. The CDR3 nucleotides read TGTGCCAGCAGACTCTCTCGGACAGGGTTGAAAGAGACCCAGTACTTC. Translation: CASRLSRTGLKETQYF.

The DNA of the CDR3 is TGTGCCAGCAGCTTGGTCCCAGGAGGGGACTATGGCTACACCTTC. This translates into CASSLVPGGDYGYTF. The chain has TRBV5-5 and TRBJ1-2; D is perhaps TRBD1 (5 bases). The V end lost 0 bases, the J end lost 3 bases, and 12 bases lay between the germline ends. Per the germline V gene, CDR1 is SGHKS and CDR2 is YYEKEE (reference sequence). There are 15 residues in the CDR3.

In its sample, this clonotype was seen a few times. The genes are TRBV5-1 and TRBJ1-1; no definite D call. Trimming cost V 5 bases and J 0 bases, with 17 bases left between them. The CDR3 is 16 amino acids. The germline gives CDR1 SGHRS, CDR2 YFSETQ. The CDR3 bases are TGCGCCAGCAGTCCGGACGGGCTTGGTATGAACACTGAAGCTTTCTTT. Protein product: CASSPDGLGMNTEAFF.

This clonotype was seen repeatedly, ten times or more. J is TRBJ2-1 and V is TRBV9, with 9 bases matching TRBD1. Germline lookup yields CDR1 SGDLS and CDR2 YYNGEE. This CDR3 has 15 amino acids. The ends lost 4 bases at V and 4 bases at J; junction bases unmatched: 6. This CDR3 is CASSITGTGYNEQFF. The DNA of the CDR3 is TGTGCCAGCAGCATCACCGGGACAGGGTACAATGAGCAGTTCTTC.

This rearrangement joins TRBV5-1 to TRBJ1-1; D call uncertain. Trimming left V 4 bases short and J 3 bases short, with 10 bases between. The CDR3 contains 13 residues. CDR1 and CDR2 (germline): SGHRS, YFSETQ. The CDR3 nucleotides are TGCGCCAGCAGCGGGGTTTCGGACACTGAAGCTTTCTTT. It is translated as CASSGVSDTEAFF.

V and J are TRBV5-1 and TRBJ2-7; D remains ambiguous. Germline V lookup: CDR1 SGHRS, CDR2 YFSETQ. The CDR3 has 13 amino acids. Trimming took 4 bases from V and 6 from J, leaving 14 bases between them. The CDR3 is CASSQRPESEQYF. The CDR3 bases are TGCGCCAGCAGCCAGCGCCCCGAAAGCGAGCAGTACTTC. The entire variable domain, with the rest obtained from reference TRBV5-1 and TRBJ2-7, is as follows: KAGVTQTPRYLIKTRGQQVTLSCSPISGHRSVSWYQQTPGQGLQFLFEYFSETQRNKGNFPGRFSGRQFSNSRSEMNVSTLELGDSALYLCASSQRPESEQYFGPGTRLTVT.

This clonotype was picked up a small number of times. The rearrangement joins TRBV20-1 to TRBJ2-7; 10 bases align to TRBD2. Germline values: CDR1 DFQATT, CDR2 SNEGSKA (reference sequence). Germline trimming cut 0 bases from V and 3 bases from J; bases unmatched to any gene: 8. The CDR3 covers 16 residues. The CDR3 sequence: CSARDLLAGLGYEQYF. CDR3 in DNA: TGCAGTGCTAGAGATTTACTAGCGGGGTTGGGCTACGAGCAGTACTTC.

This clonotype was seen repeatedly, ten times or more. This chain links TRBV9 with TRBJ2-1, with no clear D. Per the germline V gene, CDR1 is SGDLS and CDR2 is YYNGEE. The CDR3 is 15 residues long. V was cut by 2 bases and J by 5 bases, with 14 bases left in between. The CDR3 region has the DNA TGTGCCAGCAGCGTTGGACCCGCCCAAAACAATGAGCAGTTCTTC. Protein sequence: CASSVGPAQNNEQFF.

V usage is TRBV28 and J usage is TRBJ2-5; the D is unclear. The J call may be faulty, since TRBJ2-7 better matches the DNA end. This CDR3 region has 15 residues. From germline, CDR1 is MDHEN and CDR2 SYDVKM. DNA for the CDR3: TGTGCCAGCAGTCCCTCCATCGGGCAGATCTACGAGCAGTACTTC. Protein product: CASSPSIGQIYEQYF.

This clonotype was counted between two and nine times. This chain connects TRBV29-1 to TRBJ2-1; no firm D call. The CDR3 length is 10 residues. Germline loops: CDR1 SQVTM, CDR2 ANQGSEA. Between the trimmed V and J ends, which lost 7 bases and 8 bases, there was a span of 9 bases. The DNA of the CDR3 is TGCAGCGCGGCTAGGGATGAGCAGTTCTTC. It yields the protein CSAARDEQFF.

Remarks on this clonotype: At one end the junction does not follow the germline gene, possibly because of a read error. This sequence joins TRBV29-1 and TRBJ1-3; D ambiguous. Germline V gene lookup returns CDR1 SQVTM and CDR2 ANQGSEA. This CDR3 region has 15 residues. The CDR3: CSVVSSRVSGNTRYF. In nucleotides, the CDR3 is TGCAGCGTTGTGTCTTCCCGGGTCTCTGGAAACACCAGATATTTT. Full variable domain (outside the CDR3, taken from reference TRBV29-1 and TRBJ1-3): SAVISQKPSRDICQRGTSLTIQCQVDSQVTMMFWYRQQPGQSLTLIATANQGSEATYESGFVIDKFPISRPNLTFSTLTVSNMSPEDSSIYLCSVVSSRVSGNTRYFGEGSWLTVV.

The chain recombines TRBV2 with TRBJ1-4; D not certain. Germline V gene lookup returns CDR1 SNHLY and CDR2 FYNNEI. CDR3 length: 14 residues. V was trimmed by 3 bases and J by 8 bases, leaving 13 bases between them. The CDR3 DNA is TGTGCCAGCAGTGATGCTGAGGCGGAGGAAAAACTGTTTTTT. It encodes CASSDAEAEEKLFF.

V gene TRBV11-2 combines with J gene TRBJ2-3, with D unresolved. This CDR3 is built from 16 residues. Germline assignment: CDR1 SGHAT and CDR2 FQNNGV. The ends were cut back, 0 bases at V and 0 bases at J, with 10 bases in the middle. CDR3 nucleotides: TGTGCCAGCAGCTTAGAGTACAGCTACAGCACAGATACGCAGTATTTT. This gives the protein CASSLEYSYSTDTQYF.

This clonotype was seen only a few times. The rearrangement joins TRBV7-9 to TRBJ2-5, with 7 bases fitting TRBD1. The DNA end lines up better with TRBJ2-7; the J call may be wrong. This CDR3 contains 14 residues. Germline CDR1 SEHNR, CDR2 FQNEAQ (reference sequence). The CDR3 loop reads CASSFPGAGGEQYF. The CDR3 nucleotides are TGTGCCAGCAGCTTCCCCGGGGCAGGGGGCGAGCAGTACTTC.

This clonotype was seen more than once but under ten times. The chain has TRBV6-2 or TRBV6-3 and TRBJ2-7; TRBD2 agrees at 10 bases. The CDR3 covers 14 residues. From germline, CDR1 is MNHEY and CDR2 SVGEGT. V trimming: 5 bases; J trimming: 7 bases; junction bases outside the gene matches: 8. The CDR3: CASSALAGAGEQYF. The CDR3 DNA sequence: TGTGCCAGCAGTGCTCTAGCGGGAGCGGGAGAGCAGTACTTC.

This chain uses TRBV6-6 with TRBJ2-7; the D gene could be TRBD1 or TRBD2 (7 bases each). Germline assignment: CDR1 MNHNY and CDR2 SVGAGI (reference sequence). With 2 bases removed from V and 7 bases from J, the gap between germline ends came to 12 bases. The CDR3 runs to 13 residues. CDR3 coding DNA: TGTGCCAGCAGTTACCGGGGGGACAGAGAGCAGTACTTC. It is translated as CASSYRGDREQYF.

V gene TRBV18 combines with J gene TRBJ2-1; 7 positions agree with TRBD2. This CDR3 has 15 residues. J lost 4 bases, V lost 3 bases, and 6 bases had no gene match. From germline, CDR1 is KGHSH and CDR2 LQKENI. The CDR3 loop reads CASSPQAGQYNEQFF. CDR3 bases: TGTGCCAGCTCACCCCAAGCGGGGCAGTACAATGAGCAGTTCTTC.

The V and J genes are TRBV7-2 and TRBJ2-1, with 12 positions matching TRBD1. The CDR3 extends over 20 amino acids. Trimming removed 6 bases from V and 7 bases from J; junction bases left unmatched: 22. Germline CDR1 is SGHTA and CDR2 is FQGNSA. As DNA, the CDR3 is TGTGCCAGCAGTTCTATCGGGACAGGGGGCGTAAAATCGGTTGTTAATGAGCAGTTCTTC. This sequence encodes CASSSIGTGGVKSVVNEQFF.

This clonotype occurred a few times. The V gene is TRBV28, the J gene TRBJ2-3; TRBD1 is a possible D gene (5 bases). Trimming pared 6 bases from V and 2 bases from J, leaving 12 bases between. There are 14 residues in the CDR3. Germline loops: CDR1 MDHEN, CDR2 SYDVKM. The DNA of the CDR3 is TGTGCCAGCAGCACAGGTGTGATCACAGATACGCAGTATTTT. Translation: CASSTGVITDTQYF. Full variable domain (remainder filled in from reference TRBV28 and TRBJ2-3): DVKVTQSSRYLVKRTGEKVFLECVQDMDHENMFWYRQDPGLGLRLIYFSYDVKMKEKGDIPEGYSVSREKKERFSLILESASTNQTSMYLCASSTGVITDTQYFGPGTRLTVL.